The 29 T cell receptor beta chains below come from one sample, sequenced in a study of blood T cells in healthy people across ages. A J-beta primer mix and a sample-barcoded 5' primer were used in a second PCR of roughly 6 to 11 cycles. TCRdb processed the 5' RACE reads anew with MiXCR; each CDR3 protein has one entry. The sample includes around 710,000 distinct CDR3 sequences, around 46% of them seen just once. Source material: blood. All receptors derive from a woman in her sixties or seventies in good health.

The chain links TRBV7-2 to TRBJ2-5; 10 bases are shared with TRBD2. The CDR3 is 14 amino acids. The V gene end was trimmed by 6 bases and the J gene end by 7 bases; junction bases not matched to a gene: 8. CDR1 is SGHTA, CDR2 FQGNSA, per germline. CDR3 DNA sequence: TGTGCCAGCAGTCAGAGCGGGAGGGCGGTGACCCAGTACTTC. Its protein is CASSQSGRAVTQYF.

The chain couples TRBV18 to TRBJ1-3, with D unresolved. Germline CDR1 reads KGHSH; CDR2 reads LQKENI. The CDR3 has 11 amino acids. CDR3 sequence reads: CAGGSGNTIYF. CDR3 DNA sequence: TGTGCAGGCGGCTCTGGAAACACCATATATTTT.

The CDR3 region is CASSFLGANTGELFF. CDR3 nucleotide sequence: TGTGCCAGCAGCTTTCTAGGGGCTAACACCGGGGAGCTGTTTTTT. The chain carries TRBV5-5 and TRBJ2-2, with D perhaps matching TRBD1 (5 bases). Germline V lookup: CDR1 SGHKS, CDR2 YYEKEE (reference sequence). V was cut by 2 bases and J by 2 bases, with 10 bases left in between. The CDR3 spans 15 residues.

Worth noting for this clonotype: Being one base from a much bigger clone, this may be a read error. The J gene is TRBJ2-3, the V gene TRBV20-1, with 10 bases lining up with TRBD2. The germline V gene encodes CDR1 DFQATT and CDR2 SNEGSKA (reference sequence). This CDR3 has 15 residues. In DNA, the CDR3 is TGCAGCGTAGCAGGGGCTAGCGGGAGCACAGATATGCAGTATTTT. Amino acids: CSVAGASGSTDMQYF.

The chain links TRBV11-3 to TRBJ1-6; D is unresolved. The V gene's germline CDR1 is SGHNT and CDR2 YENEEA. V was pared by 5 bases and J by 5 bases, with 4 bases between. The CDR3 is 12 amino acids. The CDR3 protein is CASSRDNSPLHF. CDR3 DNA: TGTGCCAGCAGCCGTGATAATTCACCCCTCCACTTT.

This clonotype was seen more than once but under ten times. CDR3 residues: CASSLSGDTYEQYF. CDR3 DNA sequence: TGTGCCAGCAGCCTCAGCGGGGATACCTACGAGCAGTACTTC. The chain is built from TRBV7-3 and TRBJ2-7; 7 bases match TRBD2. Germline V gene sequence: CDR1 SGHTA, CDR2 FQGTGA. J gave up 2 bases and V 5 bases, and 6 bases lay outside the gene matches. The CDR3 totals 14 residues. Looking up the rest from reference TRBV7-3 and TRBJ2-7 gives the full variable domain: GAGVSQTPSNKVTEKGKYVELRCDPISGHTALYWYRQSLGQGPEFLIYFQGTGAADDSGLPNDRFFAVRPEGSVSTLKIQRTERGDSAVYLCASSLSGDTYEQYFGPGTRLTVT.

This clonotype was seen a few times. This chain links TRBV9 with TRBJ1-1; D ambiguous. CDR1 is SGDLS, CDR2 YYNGEE, per germline. This CDR3 is built from 15 residues. V lost 3 bases to trimming and J lost 0 bases, with 12 bases between them. CDR3 region: CASSGNSVMNTEAFF. The CDR3 DNA is TGTGCCAGCAGCGGAAACAGTGTCATGAACACTGAAGCTTTCTTT. Using reference TRBV9 and TRBJ1-1 for the parts outside the CDR3, the full variable domain is DSGVTQTPKHLITATGQRVTLRCSPRSGDLSVYWYQQSLDQGLQFLIQYYNGEERAKGNILERFSAQQFPDLHSELNLSSLELGDSALYFCASSGNSVMNTEAFFGQGTRLTVV.

This clonotype was seen a handful of times. V is TRBV2 and J is TRBJ2-3; the D gene is possibly TRBD2 (5 bases). The germline CDR1 and CDR2 sequences are SNHLY and FYNNEI. Trimming cost V 3 bases and J 1 base, with 14 bases left between them. The length of the CDR3 is 16 residues. CDR3 amino acids: CASSDGNSGGTDTQYF. The CDR3, as DNA: TGTGCCAGCAGTGACGGGAACTCCGGGGGCACAGATACGCAGTATTTT.

This chain connects TRBV3-1 to TRBJ1-2, with 8 bases identical to TRBD1. Germline assignment: CDR1 LGHDT and CDR2 YNNKEL (reference sequence). The CDR3 length is 17 residues. The trim removed 3 bases at V and 8 bases at J, leaving 17 bases unmatched. The CDR3 is CASSHETGTGLRRGYTF. The DNA of the CDR3 is TGTGCCAGCAGCCACGAAACCGGGACAGGATTAAGGAGAGGCTACACCTTC. Using reference TRBV3-1 and TRBJ1-2 for the parts outside the CDR3, the full variable domain is DTAVSQTPKYLVTQMGNDKSIKCEQNLGHDTMYWYKQDSKKFLKIMFSYNNKELIINETVPNRFSPKSPDKAHLNLHINSLELGDSAVYFCASSHETGTGLRRGYTFGSGTRLTVV.

This chain links TRBV6-2 or TRBV6-3 with TRBJ1-6, with D tentatively TRBD1 (6 bases). Trimming pared 6 bases from V and 5 bases from J, leaving 17 bases between. Germline CDR1 reads MNHEY; CDR2 reads SVGEGT. The CDR3 loop spans 16 amino acids. The CDR3 bases are TGTGCCAGCAGAAGTGGTGGACAGAGCGATAATTCACCCCTCCACTTT. Protein sequence: CASRSGGQSDNSPLHF.

Only a few counts were recorded for this clonotype. The junction departs from the called germline gene at one end, perhaps through a read error. The chain employs TRBV7-7 and TRBJ1-1; D call uncertain. CDR1 and CDR2 (germline): SSHAT, FNYEAQ (reference sequence). This CDR3 has 14 residues. CDR3 region: CASSPQLINTEAFF. The CDR3 bases are TGTGCTAGCAGCCCTCAGTTAATTAACACTGAAGCTTTCTTT.

The chain couples TRBV6-5 to TRBJ2-3, with D unclear. Germline assignment: CDR1 MNHEY and CDR2 SVGAGI. V lost 2 bases, J lost 0 bases, and 9 bases lay in between. CDR3 length: 15 residues. This CDR3 reads CASSYAGLSTDTQYF. DNA of the CDR3: TGTGCCAGCAGTTACGCCGGCCTGAGCACAGATACGCAGTATTTT.

Note on this clonotype: One end of the junction varies from germline; a read error may be responsible. The chain is built from TRBV7-2 and TRBJ2-3; D may be TRBD1 or TRBD2 (5 bases each). The CDR3 totals 16 residues. The V gene's germline CDR1 is SGHTA and CDR2 FQGNSA. The CDR3 sequence is CASSWMGLAPTDTRYF. The CDR3 region has the DNA TGTGCCAGCAGCTGGATGGGGCTAGCCCCCACAGATACGCGGTATTTT.

Turning to this clonotype: An end of the junction does not agree with germline; a read error may underlie this. CDR3 coding DNA: TGTGCCAGCAGTCCTATCGGGACAGGGAGGACTGAAGCTTTTTTT. Its protein is CASSPIGTGRTEAFF. This rearrangement joins TRBV27 to TRBJ1-1; 9 nucleotides line up with TRBD1. Germline CDR1 is MNHEY and CDR2 is SMNVEV (reference sequence). The CDR3 consists of 15 residues.

This clonotype came up a few times. The rearrangement joins TRBV10-3 to TRBJ2-5; tentative D call: TRBD1 (6 bases). This CDR3 is 17 amino acids long. Germline V CDR1 and CDR2: ENHRY, SYGVKD. Trimming left V 10 bases short and J 5 bases short, with 29 bases between. The CDR3 protein is CATSVGAAGVTGETQYF. The CDR3 nucleotides are TGTGCCACCTCAGTGGGAGCGGCAGGGGTAACAGGGGAGACCCAGTACTTC.

The CDR3, as DNA: TGCGCCAGCAGACCTCTTCGGGGAAGCTCCTACAATGAGCAGTTCTTC. Its protein product is CASRPLRGSSYNEQFF. The V call is TRBV4-1, the J call TRBJ2-1; TRBD2 might be the D (5 bases). Germline V gene lookup returns CDR1 MGHRA and CDR2 YSYEKL. This CDR3 is built from 16 residues. Trimming pared 6 bases from V and 0 bases from J, leaving 15 bases between.

The rearrangement uses TRBV7-2 and TRBJ2-5, with 12 positions matching TRBD2. CDR3 length equals 14 residues. Trimming at V came to 4 bases and at J to 7 bases, leaving 4 bases not matched to a gene. CDR1 and CDR2 (germline): SGHTA, FQGNSA. The CDR3 bases are TGTGCCAGCAGCTCAACGACTAGCGGGGGGACCCAGTACTTC. The encoded protein is CASSSTTSGGTQYF.

The chain is built from TRBV18 and TRBJ2-4; D perhaps matches TRBD2 (5 bases). The CDR3 consists of 15 residues. V lost 3 bases and J 0 bases, leaving 9 bases between the germline ends. Germline CDR1 KGHSH, CDR2 LQKENI. The CDR3: CASSPKEVAKNIQYF. CDR3 bases: TGTGCCAGCTCACCTAAGGAGGTAGCCAAAAACATTCAGTACTTC.

The chain combines TRBV20-1 with TRBJ2-4; 12 nucleotides agree with TRBD1. The CDR3 runs 14 residues. Germline V gene data show CDR1 as DFQATT and CDR2 as SNEGSKA (reference sequence). V gave up 4 bases and J gave up 7 bases; unmatched junction bases: 5. CDR3 sequence: CSATGTGGQNIQYF. The CDR3 DNA is TGCAGTGCTACCGGGACAGGGGGCCAGAACATTCAGTACTTC.

V and J are TRBV4-2 and TRBJ2-3; D is uncertain. Germline CDR1 reads LGHNA; CDR2 reads YNFKEQ. V was pared by 0 bases and J by 3 bases, with 7 bases between. The CDR3 has 14 amino acids. The CDR3 DNA is TGTGCCAGCAGCCAAGAATTTATAACAGATACGCAGTATTTT. Protein: CASSQEFITDTQYF.

J is TRBJ2-3 and V is TRBV27; maybe TRBD1 (5 bases). The V and J ends lost 0 bases and 1 base respectively, with 11 bases between them. The CDR3 spans 16 residues. Per germline, CDR1 MNHEY and CDR2 SMNVEV (reference sequence). CDR3 residues: CASSLSPQGGTDTQYF. CDR3 in DNA: TGTGCCAGCAGTTTATCCCCACAAGGGGGCACAGATACGCAGTATTTT.

The table lists this clonotype with a few counts. The rearrangement uses TRBV20-1 and TRBJ1-2; TRBD1 agrees at 10 bases. Unmatched junction bases numbered 10, after V lost 1 base and J lost 11 bases. The germline CDR1 and CDR2 sequences are DFQATT and SNEGSKA (reference sequence). The CDR3 is 14 residues long. CDR3 nucleotides: TGCAGTGCTAGAGGAGGGACAGGGGATGGGGGTTACACCTTC. Amino acid sequence: CSARGGTGDGGYTF.

Worth noting for this clonotype: A much larger clone is a single base away; this may be a read error. The V gene is TRBV29-1, the J gene TRBJ2-5; 8 nucleotides match TRBD2. Germline-derived CDR1 and CDR2 are SQVTM and ANQGSEA. There are 12 residues in the CDR3. DNA of the CDR3: TGCAGCGTCCGGGGGGGCGAAGAGATCCAGTACTTC. This encodes CSVRGGEEIQYF.

CDR3 loop: CSAGGALGQPQHF. The CDR3 bases are TGCAGTGCAGGGGGCGCGCTTGGGCAGCCCCAGCATTTT. The chain has TRBV20-1 and TRBJ1-5, with 7 bases that match TRBD1. After removal of 6 bases from V and 7 bases from J, the junction contained 9 bases not matched to a gene. There are 13 residues in the CDR3. Germline assignment: CDR1 DFQATT and CDR2 SNEGSKA (reference sequence).

This clonotype has only a few counts. The V call is TRBV9, the J call TRBJ2-1, with a weak D call TRBD2 (5 bases). Per germline, CDR1 SGDLS and CDR2 YYNGEE. V shed 0 bases and J shed 5 bases, with 9 bases lying between them. The CDR3 runs to 14 residues. The CDR3 sequence is CASSVDQRHNEQFF. The CDR3 coding sequence is TGTGCCAGCAGCGTAGATCAGCGGCACAATGAGCAGTTCTTC.

The chain has TRBV4-1 and TRBJ1-4; D is unclear. The germline V gene has CDR1 MGHRA and CDR2 YSYEKL. The CDR3 spans 16 residues. V lost 0 bases and J lost 0, with 8 bases in between. The DNA for the CDR3 is TGCGCCAGCAGCCAAGAATCAGCACCAACTAATGAAAAACTGTTTTTT. Translated: CASSQESAPTNEKLFF.

V gene TRBV20-1 combines with J gene TRBJ2-7; 11 positions agree with TRBD1. From germline, CDR1 is DFQATT and CDR2 SNEGSKA (reference sequence). The CDR3 runs to 12 residues. Here the CDR3 DNA reads TGCAGGCTGAAGGACAGGGGGCACGAGCAGTACTTC. Translation: CRLKDRGHEQYF.

The chain links TRBV6-2 or TRBV6-3 to TRBJ2-1, with D unresolved. This CDR3 is built from 12 residues. Germline loops: CDR1 MNHEY, CDR2 SVGEGT. Trimming stripped 6 bases from V and 9 bases from J, with 12 bases between. CDR3 sequence (DNA): TGTGCCAGCAGGCCCGCAGCGTCTGAGCAGTTCTTC. Its protein product is CASRPAASEQFF.

The rearrangement uses TRBV15 and TRBJ1-4; possible D gene TRBD1, 5 bases. V was trimmed by 5 bases and J by 7 bases, leaving 17 bases between them. The CDR3 has 15 residues. CDR1 is LNHNV and CDR2 is YYDKDF in the germline V gene (reference sequence). The chain's CDR3 is CATSPRVGGGEKLFF. CDR3 coding DNA: TGTGCCACCAGCCCCCGAGTGGGGGGTGGTGAAAAACTGTTTTTT.